What follows are 32 T cell receptor beta chains derived from one specimen sequenced in a study of response to subunit inactivated influenza vaccine. TCRdb reprocessed the RT-PCR reads with MiXCR, giving one entry per CDR3 protein. The data contain 300,000 to 350,000 distinct CDR3 sequences, approximately 21% of them singletons. This material consisted of PBMCs from blood, taken about 19 months after vaccination. The receptors stem from a man between 45 and 75 years old who received an inactivated influenza vaccine.

The chain couples TRBV28 to TRBJ1-2; D ambiguous. Trimming removed 5 bases from V and 8 bases from J, with 12 bases in between. This CDR3 contains 12 residues. Germline-derived CDR1 and CDR2 are MDHEN and SYDVKM. The DNA for the CDR3 is TGTGCCAGCAGTCAAATTACTAGGGGCTACACCTTC. Its translation is CASSQITRGYTF.

This clonotype was found a few times. The chain is built from TRBV7-2 and TRBJ1-1; D might be TRBD1 (6 bases). The V end was cut by 5 bases, the J end by 4 bases, with 17 bases between. CDR1 is SGHTA and CDR2 is FQGNSA in the germline V gene. The CDR3 has 15 amino acids. The CDR3 coding sequence is TGTGCCAGCAGCACGAGCAGGGGCCCCCCCACTGAAGCTTTCTTT. This gives the protein CASSTSRGPPTEAFF.

Only a few counts were recorded for this clonotype. Relative to the germline gene, one junction end is altered; a read error may explain this. The chain couples TRBV7-9 to TRBJ1-1; no definite D call. This CDR3 comprises 12 residues. Germline loops: CDR1 SEHNR, CDR2 FQNEAQ (reference sequence). The CDR3 sequence: CASSLTLDLLVF. The CDR3 bases are TGTGCCAGCAGCCTAACACTTGACCTGCTGGTCTTT.

The table lists this clonotype with a few counts. J is TRBJ2-5 and V is TRBV25-1; D uncertain. Germline V gives CDR1 MGHDK, CDR2 SYGVNS. V shed 6 bases and J shed 2 bases, with 10 bases lying between them. CDR3 length: 13 amino acids. The CDR3: CASSPLTQETQYF. The DNA of the CDR3 is TGTGCCAGCAGCCCCTTGACTCAAGAGACCCAGTACTTC.

This clonotype has just a few counts. The V and J genes are TRBV7-9 and TRBJ2-5; 9 positions agree with TRBD1. The CDR3 extends over 16 amino acids. V lost 0 bases, J lost 5 bases, and 7 bases stayed unmatched. In germline, CDR1 is SEHNR, CDR2 FQNEAQ (reference sequence). CDR3 DNA: TGTGCCAGCAGCTTAGCCGGGACAGGGACCGGGGAGACCCAGTACTTC. Amino acid sequence: CASSLAGTGTGETQYF.

The chain combines TRBV29-1 with TRBJ2-5; 9 bases map to TRBD2. The CDR3 covers 12 residues. After removal of 6 bases from V and 4 bases from J, the junction contained 3 bases not matched to a gene. CDR1 and CDR2 from the germline V gene are SQVTM and ANQGSEA. The CDR3: CSVGAGGETQYF. The CDR3 DNA reads TGCAGCGTAGGAGCGGGGGGAGAGACCCAGTACTTC.

This clonotype was counted a few times. The rearrangement uses TRBV18 and TRBJ2-7; tentatively, D is TRBD1 (5 bases). The CDR3 runs to 14 residues. Trimming removed 3 bases from V and 2 bases from J, with 11 bases in between. In germline, CDR1 is KGHSH, CDR2 LQKENI. For the CDR3, the DNA is TGTGCCAGCTCACCTAGGGGCTTCGCCTACGAGCAGTACTTC. Amino acids: CASSPRGFAYEQYF.

This sequence joins TRBV6-1 and TRBJ2-1; TRBD2 matches 14 bases. The CDR3 contains 16 residues. After removal of 5 bases from V and 8 bases from J, the junction contained 8 bases not matched to a gene. CDR1 and CDR2 from the germline V gene are MNHNS and SASEGT. The CDR3 nucleotides read TGTGCCAGCAGTACGTGGGGACTAGCGGGAGAGCATGAGCAGTTCTTC. Translation gives CASSTWGLAGEHEQFF.

The CDR3 DNA follows: TGCAGTGCTAGAGTGCGGGGGAGGTACTATGGCTACACCTTC. Translated: CSARVRGRYYGYTF. This chain connects TRBV20-1 to TRBJ1-2, with D tentatively TRBD1 (5 bases). This CDR3 region has 14 residues. Deletions cut 1 base from V and 3 bases from J, with 12 bases between. The germline V gene has CDR1 DFQATT and CDR2 SNEGSKA (reference sequence).

The chain combines TRBV4-3 with TRBJ1-1; D is ambiguous. Trimming took 6 bases from V and 6 from J, leaving 17 bases between them. Per germline, CDR1 LGHNA and CDR2 YSLEER. This CDR3 comprises 14 residues. The CDR3 DNA follows: TGCGCCAGCAGACGGTCGATGGGAACAGCTGAAGCTTTCTTT. Protein product: CASRRSMGTAEAFF.

This clonotype appeared a few times. J is TRBJ2-2 and V is TRBV10-1; D might be TRBD2 (5 bases). CDR3 length: 14 residues. Germline assignment: CDR1 WNHNN and CDR2 SYGVQD (reference sequence). V was shortened by 4 bases and J by 0 bases, with 6 bases between the two germline ends. Here the CDR3 reads CASSGGANTGELFF. In DNA, the CDR3 is TGCGCCAGCAGTGGGGGAGCGAACACCGGGGAGCTGTTTTTT.

V and J are TRBV6-2 or TRBV6-3 and TRBJ2-6; D remains ambiguous. Germline V lookup: CDR1 MNHEY, CDR2 SVGEGT. The CDR3 has 13 residues. V was pared by 9 bases and J by 2 bases, with 8 bases between. The CDR3 sequence: CASWAAGANVLTF. As DNA, the CDR3 is TGTGCCAGTTGGGCGGCTGGGGCCAACGTCCTGACTTTC.

This clonotype has at least ten counts. J is TRBJ1-1 and V is TRBV3-1; TRBD1 is a possible D gene (5 bases). Germline V gene data show CDR1 as LGHDT and CDR2 as YNNKEL (reference sequence). The CDR3 sequence is 11 residues long. V was pared by 6 bases and J by 5 bases, with 7 bases between. CDR3 nucleotides: TGTGCCAGCAGTCGGGGGACTGAAGCTTTCTTT. It yields the protein CASSRGTEAFF.

V and J are TRBV7-9 and TRBJ2-7; 7 nucleotides agree with TRBD2. Per the germline V gene, CDR1 is SEHNR and CDR2 is FQNEAQ (reference sequence). J was trimmed by 0 bases and V by 1 base; bases with no gene match: 3. The CDR3 consists of 15 residues. The CDR3 here is CASSLEPGGSYEQYF. CDR3 DNA sequence: TGTGCCAGCAGCTTAGAACCGGGGGGCTCCTACGAGCAGTACTTC.

This clonotype was seen only a few times. This chain uses TRBV11-3 with TRBJ2-7; TRBD2 is a possible D gene (6 bases). Trimming left V 5 bases short and J 5 bases short, with 16 bases between. The CDR3 sequence is 14 residues long. Germline CDR1 is SGHNT and CDR2 is YENEEA. CDR3 DNA: TGTGCCAGCAGCCCCGGGGGTGGATCCCACGAGCAGTACTTC. Its protein product is CASSPGGGSHEQYF.

V gene TRBV6-5 combines with J gene TRBJ2-7; no clear D. The CDR3 extends over 14 amino acids. Looked up from germline, CDR1 is MNHEY and CDR2 is SVGAGI. V dropped 4 bases and J dropped 5 bases, with 15 bases sitting between them. The CDR3 is CASSSILESNEQYF. CDR3 bases: TGTGCCAGCAGTTCCATCCTTGAATCGAACGAGCAGTACTTC.

This clonotype showed up just a few times. V gene TRBV5-1 combines with J gene TRBJ2-2, with D unclear. The CDR3 is 13 residues long. The germline V gene encodes CDR1 SGHRS and CDR2 YFSETQ. Trimming took 2 bases from V and 7 from J, leaving 9 bases between them. DNA for the CDR3: TGCGCCAGCAGCTTCGTTGTGAACGGGGAGCTGTTTTTT. Protein: CASSFVVNGELFF. Full variable domain (missing parts from reference TRBV5-1 and TRBJ2-2): KAGVTQTPRYLIKTRGQQVTLSCSPISGHRSVSWYQQTPGQGLQFLFEYFSETQRNKGNFPGRFSGRQFSNSRSEMNVSTLELGDSALYLCASSFVVNGELFFGEGSRLTVL.

The J gene is TRBJ2-1, the V gene TRBV20-1; TRBD2 might be the D (7 bases). The germline V gene encodes CDR1 DFQATT and CDR2 SNEGSKA (reference sequence). The CDR3 contains 13 residues. Trimming left V 5 bases short and J 8 bases short, with 16 bases between. The CDR3 nucleotides are TGCAGTGCTCAGGAAGGAGGGGGGGATGAGCAGTTCTTC. It is translated as CSAQEGGGDEQFF.

The chain is built from TRBV6-5 and TRBJ1-1; TRBD1 matches 8 bases. The CDR3 spans 19 residues. Germline-derived CDR1 and CDR2 are MNHEY and SVGAGI. The V segment lost 0 bases and the J segment 1 base; nucleotides outside the gene matches: 13. CDR3 loop: CASSYSKGGTGIRNTEAFF. The CDR3 DNA reads TGTGCCAGCAGTTACTCGAAAGGCGGGACAGGTATCAGGAACACTGAAGCTTTCTTT.

The genes are TRBV20-1 and TRBJ2-5; D is perhaps TRBD1 (5 bases). Germline V CDR1 and CDR2: DFQATT, SNEGSKA (reference sequence). Trimming pared 6 bases from V and 2 bases from J, leaving 16 bases between. This CDR3 has 14 residues. The DNA of the CDR3 is TGCAGTGCCCCCGCTGGTCAGGGACAAGAGACCCAGTACTTC. Its translation: CSAPAGQGQETQYF.

The chain uses TRBV5-1 and TRBJ1-1, with a weak D call TRBD1 (6 bases). V lost 4 bases and J lost 3, with 13 bases in between. From germline, CDR1 is SGHRS and CDR2 YFSETQ. The CDR3 is 14 residues long. The CDR3, as DNA: TGCGCCAGCAGCCGACACAGGGTCGACACTGAAGCTTTCTTT. It codes for CASSRHRVDTEAFF. The whole variable domain, filled in from reference TRBV5-1 and TRBJ1-1, reads KAGVTQTPRYLIKTRGQQVTLSCSPISGHRSVSWYQQTPGQGLQFLFEYFSETQRNKGNFPGRFSGRQFSNSRSEMNVSTLELGDSALYLCASSRHRVDTEAFFGQGTRLTVV.

This clonotype was observed at least ten times. The gene calls are TRBV12-3 or TRBV12-4 and TRBJ1-3, with D maybe TRBD1 (5 bases). This CDR3 comprises 16 residues. Trimming took off 5 bases at V and 0 bases at J, with 14 bases between the two ends. The chain's CDR3 is CASSQGDTYSGNTIYF. In DNA form, the CDR3 reads TGTGCCAGCAGTCAAGGGGATACGTACTCTGGAAACACCATATATTTT.

The J gene is TRBJ2-3, the V gene TRBV7-2, with D uncertain. The CDR3 spans 15 residues. The V end was cut by 4 bases, the J end by 2 bases, with 13 bases between. Germline CDR1 SGHTA, CDR2 FQGNSA. CDR3 sequence: CASSSGFFYTDTQYF. As DNA, the CDR3 is TGTGCCAGCAGCTCAGGCTTTTTCTACACAGATACGCAGTATTTT.

In this sample, this clonotype turned up a few times. The chain carries TRBV29-1 and TRBJ1-3, with D unresolved. There are 13 residues in the CDR3. V was pared by 7 bases and J by 3 bases, with 13 bases between. The V gene's germline CDR1 is SQVTM and CDR2 ANQGSEA. DNA of the CDR3: TGCAGCGCCGAGGCTGGGAATGGAAACACCATATATTTT. Translation gives CSAEAGNGNTIYF.

The rearrangement uses TRBV11-1 and TRBJ1-1; D is perhaps TRBD1 (6 bases). Germline CDR1 and CDR2: SGHAT and FQDESV (reference sequence). The CDR3 spans 12 residues. The V and J ends lost 5 bases and 8 bases respectively, with 12 bases between them. CDR3 sequence (DNA): TGTGCCAGCAGCGGGTCAGGGGCCGAAGCTTTCTTT. Amino acid sequence: CASSGSGAEAFF.

There are a few counts of this clonotype. The chain uses TRBV3-1 and TRBJ2-2; 8 nucleotides agree with TRBD2. Germline loops: CDR1 LGHDT, CDR2 YNNKEL (reference sequence). This CDR3 region has 17 residues. The junction had 10 bases not matched to a gene; V was cut back by 1 base and J by 6 bases. CDR3 sequence (DNA): TGTGCCAGCAGCCAAGCTCTCGGACTAGCTTACTCCGGGGAGCTGTTTTTT. Translated, it gives CASSQALGLAYSGELFF. The whole variable domain, remainder taken from reference TRBV3-1 and TRBJ2-2, is DTAVSQTPKYLVTQMGNDKSIKCEQNLGHDTMYWYKQDSKKFLKIMFSYNNKELIINETVPNRFSPKSPDKAHLNLHINSLELGDSAVYFCASSQALGLAYSGELFFGEGSRLTVL.

This clonotype was observed many times. The chain is built from TRBV7-2 and TRBJ2-7; D is unclear. CDR3 length: 15 amino acids. The ends were cut back, 5 bases at V and 4 bases at J, with 18 bases in the middle. Germline V CDR1 and CDR2: SGHTA, FQGNSA. CDR3 in amino acids: CASSLRASLMYEQYF. In nucleotides, the CDR3 is TGTGCCAGCAGCCTTCGGGCTAGTCTCATGTACGAGCAGTACTTC.

The chain combines TRBV7-2 with TRBJ2-7, with 8 positions matching TRBD2. The CDR3 covers 15 residues. Germline V gene lookup returns CDR1 SGHTA and CDR2 FQGNSA. V lost 5 bases to trimming and J lost 3 bases; unmatched junction nucleotides: 9. The CDR3 sequence is CASSPGGALSYEQYF. DNA for the CDR3: TGTGCCAGCAGCCCGGGGGGGGCCCTAAGCTACGAGCAGTACTTC.

The DNA of the CDR3 is TGCGCCAGCAGCTTGGGGGCACAAACCAACTATGGCTACACCTTC. Translated, it gives CASSLGAQTNYGYTF. The gene calls are TRBV5-1 and TRBJ1-2; D is ambiguous. Looked up from germline, CDR1 is SGHRS and CDR2 is YFSETQ. Trimming shortened V by 0 bases and J by 2 bases, and 11 bases separated the two germline ends. The CDR3 consists of 15 residues.

The chain recombines TRBV10-1 with TRBJ2-3; no definite D call. V gave up 0 bases and J gave up 2 bases, with 9 bases separating them. Per the germline V gene, CDR1 is WNHNN and CDR2 is SYGVQD (reference sequence). The CDR3 is 15 residues long. CDR3 region: CASSESLVYTDTQYF. CDR3 bases: TGCGCCAGCAGTGAGTCGTTGGTTTACACAGATACGCAGTATTTT.

There are many counts of this clonotype. The gene calls are TRBV5-1 and TRBJ1-1; unclear D gene. This CDR3 region has 14 residues. Germline V gene data show CDR1 as SGHRS and CDR2 as YFSETQ. Deletions cut 4 bases from V and 1 base from J, with 11 bases between. Here the CDR3 reads CASSRTAENTEAFF. CDR3 nucleotides: TGCGCCAGCAGCCGAACAGCCGAGAACACTGAAGCTTTCTTT.

This clonotype was seen only a few times. The CDR3 DNA sequence: TGCGCCAGCAGCGAAAGGAGAAATCAGCCCCAGCATTTT. Translation: CASSERRNQPQHF. This chain uses TRBV4-3 with TRBJ1-5; D remains ambiguous. V lost 5 bases, J lost 4 bases, and 9 bases lay in between. CDR3 size: 13 residues. Per the germline V gene, CDR1 is LGHNA and CDR2 is YSLEER.